This section outlines one T cell receptor (beta chain) sequence together with its context. What it recognizes is unknown. Researchers report immunoSEQ v3.0 was run at survey level. Libraries were prepared by immunoSEQ multiplex PCR; TCRdb keeps only in-frame clonotypes and omits some of them. The table includes 16,000 or so clones, around 87% detected once. It was in the United States that all participants with HIV were treated. The samples, holding about 1-11 million cryopreserved PBMC, were thawed before DNA extraction was carried out. The data were taken from a study of long-term antiretroviral therapy in people with HIV. The CDR3 totals 13 residues. Germline-derived CDR1 and CDR2 are LNHNV and YYDKDF (reference sequence). Between the trimmed V and J ends, which lost 5 bases and 2 bases, there was a span of 9 bases. General study findings and limits: Participants lacked recorded data on ART adherence, viral resistance or therapy changes.

The gene calls are TRBV15 and TRBJ1-2; tentatively, D is TRBD1 (6 bases). This TCR came from a man in his forties or fifties with HIV. This specimen consisted of unsorted PBMCs, obtained 0.7 years before starting antiretroviral therapy. CDR3: CATSRGGNYGYTF. The CDR3 DNA reads TGTGCCACCAGCCGAGGGGGAAACTATGGCTACACCTTC.